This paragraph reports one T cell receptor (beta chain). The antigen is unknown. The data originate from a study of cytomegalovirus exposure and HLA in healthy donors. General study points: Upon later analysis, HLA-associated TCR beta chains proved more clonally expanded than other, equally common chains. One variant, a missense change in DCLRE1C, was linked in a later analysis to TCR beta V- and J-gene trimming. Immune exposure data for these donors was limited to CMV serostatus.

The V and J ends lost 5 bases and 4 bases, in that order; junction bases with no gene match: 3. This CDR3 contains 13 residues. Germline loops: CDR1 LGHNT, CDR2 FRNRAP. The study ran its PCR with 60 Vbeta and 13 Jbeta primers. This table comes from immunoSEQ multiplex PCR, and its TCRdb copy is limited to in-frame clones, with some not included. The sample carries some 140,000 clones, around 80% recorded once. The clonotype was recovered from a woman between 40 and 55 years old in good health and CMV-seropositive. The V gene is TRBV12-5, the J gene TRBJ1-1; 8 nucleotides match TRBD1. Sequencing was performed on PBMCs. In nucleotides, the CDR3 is TGTGCTAGTGGTGGACAGGGAGGCACTGAAGCTTTCTTT. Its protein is CASGGQGGTEAFF.